This T cell receptor (beta chain) was captured in a study of CD8 T cells in Susac syndrome. Study-level information: Active disease was present in about 6 of the sequenced Susac syndrome patients, whereas fewer than 10 of them were in remission.

CD8+ and CD4+ T cells circulating in blood were sequenced for TCR beta. Reverse transcription used roughly 0.45 to 1 ug RNA and random hexamers. Amplification of TCR beta CDR3 spanned 54 Vbeta and 13 Jbeta via immunoSEQ multiplex PCR. TCRdb reprocessed the immunoSEQ multiplex PCR reads with MiXCR, giving one entry per CDR3 protein. The table shows hundreds of thousands of distinct CDR3 sequences, with 94% occurring only once. This TCR was recovered from a human donor with Susac syndrome. Specimen: CD4+ T cells from PBMCs.

The CDR3 DNA reads as TGTGCCAGCAGTCCGCGACAGGAGCCAGATACGCAGTATTTT. This codes for CASSPRQEPDTQYF. This chain uses TRBV27 with TRBJ2-3; TRBD1 is a possible D gene (6 bases). This CDR3 contains 14 residues. Germline CDR1 reads MNHEY; CDR2 reads SMNVEV (reference sequence). Trimming cost V 5 bases and J 4 bases, with 13 bases left between them.